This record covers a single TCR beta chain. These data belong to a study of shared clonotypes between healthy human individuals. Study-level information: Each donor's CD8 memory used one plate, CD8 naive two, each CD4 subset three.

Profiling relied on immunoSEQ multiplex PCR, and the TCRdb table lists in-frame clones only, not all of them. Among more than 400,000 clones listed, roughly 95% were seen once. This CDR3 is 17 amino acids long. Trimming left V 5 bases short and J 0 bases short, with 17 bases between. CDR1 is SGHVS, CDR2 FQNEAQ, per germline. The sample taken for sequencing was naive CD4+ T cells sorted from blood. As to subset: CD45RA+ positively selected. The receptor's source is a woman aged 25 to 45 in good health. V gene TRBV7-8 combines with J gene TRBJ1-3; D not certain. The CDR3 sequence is CASSRNPSLNSGNTIYF. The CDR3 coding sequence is TGTGCCAGCAGCCGAAACCCGTCGCTGAACTCTGGAAACACCATATATTTT.